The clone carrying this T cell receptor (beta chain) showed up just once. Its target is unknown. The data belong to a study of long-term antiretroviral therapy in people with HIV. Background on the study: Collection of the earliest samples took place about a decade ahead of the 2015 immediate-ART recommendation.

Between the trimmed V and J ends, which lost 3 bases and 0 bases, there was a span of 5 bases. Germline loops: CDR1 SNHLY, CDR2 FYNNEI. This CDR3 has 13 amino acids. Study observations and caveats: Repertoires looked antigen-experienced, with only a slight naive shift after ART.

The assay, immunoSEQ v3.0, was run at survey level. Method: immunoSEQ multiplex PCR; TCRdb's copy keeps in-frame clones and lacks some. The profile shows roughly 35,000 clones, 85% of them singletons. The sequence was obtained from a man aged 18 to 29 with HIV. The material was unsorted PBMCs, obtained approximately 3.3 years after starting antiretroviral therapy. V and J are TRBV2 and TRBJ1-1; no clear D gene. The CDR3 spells CASSEEMNTEAFF. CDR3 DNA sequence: TGTGCCAGCAGTGAGGAAATGAACACTGAAGCTTTCTTT.